This record looks at one TCR beta chain sequence and its context. Its antigen remains unidentified. With the read ending 3 residues before the CDR3 end, the germline J gene is used to fill in that end. Profiling relied on immunoSEQ multiplex PCR, and the TCRdb table lists in-frame clones only, not all of them. The table for this sample gives fewer than 20,000 clones. The CDR3 totals 14 residues. V dropped 1 base and J dropped 0 bases, with 9 bases sitting between them. In germline, CDR1 is DFQATT, CDR2 SNEGSKA (reference sequence). These data belong to a study of T cell clonality in common variable immunodeficiency. Overall study results and limits: Compared with controls, CVID subjects had fewer shared TCRbeta clones. In common variable immunodeficiency, TCR beta chains reportedly carried fewer deletions and N-nucleotide insertions.

Most patients and controls had Caucasian heritage. Blood samples were heparinized, about 5 to 9 ml per donor. This sequence joins TRBV20-1 and TRBJ1-1; TRBD1 might be the D (5 bases). The sample consisted of peripheral blood mononuclear cells. This receptor was obtained from a human donor with common variable immunodeficiency. This chain's CDR3 is CSARVEGLNTEAFF. CDR3 DNA (partial): TGCAGTGCTAGAGTAGAGGGGTTGAACACTGAA.